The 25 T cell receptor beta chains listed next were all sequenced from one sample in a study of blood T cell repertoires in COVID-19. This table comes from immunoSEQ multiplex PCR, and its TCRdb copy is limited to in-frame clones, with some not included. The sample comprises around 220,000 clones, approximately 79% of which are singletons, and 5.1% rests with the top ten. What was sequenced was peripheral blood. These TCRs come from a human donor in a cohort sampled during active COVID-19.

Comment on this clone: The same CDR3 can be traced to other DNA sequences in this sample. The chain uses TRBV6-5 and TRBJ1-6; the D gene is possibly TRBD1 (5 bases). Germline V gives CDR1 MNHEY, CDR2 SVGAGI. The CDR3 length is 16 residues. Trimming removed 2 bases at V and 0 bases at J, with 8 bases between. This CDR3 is CASSYGASSYNSPLHF. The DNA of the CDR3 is TGTGCCAGCAGTTACGGGGCTAGCTCCTATAATTCACCCCTCCACTTT.

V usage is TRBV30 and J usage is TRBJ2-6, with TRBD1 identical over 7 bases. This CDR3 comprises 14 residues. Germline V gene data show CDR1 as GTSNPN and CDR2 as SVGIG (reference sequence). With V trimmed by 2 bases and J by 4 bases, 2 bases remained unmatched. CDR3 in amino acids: CAWSRGLGANVLTF. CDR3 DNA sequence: TGTGCCTGGAGTAGGGGGCTCGGGGCCAACGTCCTGACTTTC.

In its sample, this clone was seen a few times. CDR3 nucleotides: TGTGCCAGCAGTTTTGGGGACAGGGATTTCTCTGGGGCCAACGTCCTGACTTTC. Amino acid sequence: CASSFGDRDFSGANVLTF. The genes are TRBV27 and TRBJ2-6, with TRBD1 matching 9 bases. Germline CDR1 is MNHEY and CDR2 is SMNVEV (reference sequence). CDR3 length: 18 amino acids. V lost 3 bases to trimming and J lost 0 bases; unmatched junction nucleotides: 6.

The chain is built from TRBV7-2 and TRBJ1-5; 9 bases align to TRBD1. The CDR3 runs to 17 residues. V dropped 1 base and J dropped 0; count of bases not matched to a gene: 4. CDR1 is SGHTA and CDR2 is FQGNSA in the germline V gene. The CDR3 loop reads CASSLGDRAYSNQPQHF. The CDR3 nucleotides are TGTGCCAGCAGCTTAGGGGACAGGGCTTATAGCAATCAGCCCCAGCATTTT.

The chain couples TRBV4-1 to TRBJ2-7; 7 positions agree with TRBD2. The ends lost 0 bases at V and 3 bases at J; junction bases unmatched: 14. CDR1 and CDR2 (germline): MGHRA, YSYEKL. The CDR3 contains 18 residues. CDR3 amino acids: CASSQERDRGGRSYEQYF. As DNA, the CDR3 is TGCGCCAGCAGCCAAGAAAGGGATAGGGGCGGGAGAAGCTACGAGCAGTACTTC.

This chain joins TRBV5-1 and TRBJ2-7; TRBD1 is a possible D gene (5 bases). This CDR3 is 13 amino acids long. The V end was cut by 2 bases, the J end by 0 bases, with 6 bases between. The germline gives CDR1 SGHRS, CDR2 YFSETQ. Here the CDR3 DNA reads TGCGCCAGCAGCTTACAGGACTCCTACGAGCAGTACTTC. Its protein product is CASSLQDSYEQYF.

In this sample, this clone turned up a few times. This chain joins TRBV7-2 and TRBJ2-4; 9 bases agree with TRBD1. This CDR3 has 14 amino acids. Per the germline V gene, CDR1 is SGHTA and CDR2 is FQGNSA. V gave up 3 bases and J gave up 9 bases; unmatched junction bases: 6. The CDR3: CASSLPGTGIIQYF. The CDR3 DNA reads TGTGCCAGCAGCTTGCCCGGGACAGGGATCATTCAGTACTTC.

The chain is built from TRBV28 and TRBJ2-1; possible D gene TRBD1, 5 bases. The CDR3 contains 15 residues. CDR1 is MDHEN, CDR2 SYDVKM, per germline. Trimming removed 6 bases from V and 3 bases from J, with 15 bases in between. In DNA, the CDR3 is TGTGCCAGCAGAGTTTTGGGGCACAGCTACAATGAGCAGTTCTTC. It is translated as CASRVLGHSYNEQFF. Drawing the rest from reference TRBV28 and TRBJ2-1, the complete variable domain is DVKVTQSSRYLVKRTGEKVFLECVQDMDHENMFWYRQDPGLGLRLIYFSYDVKMKEKGDIPEGYSVSREKKERFSLILESASTNQTSMYLCASRVLGHSYNEQFFGPGTRLTVL.

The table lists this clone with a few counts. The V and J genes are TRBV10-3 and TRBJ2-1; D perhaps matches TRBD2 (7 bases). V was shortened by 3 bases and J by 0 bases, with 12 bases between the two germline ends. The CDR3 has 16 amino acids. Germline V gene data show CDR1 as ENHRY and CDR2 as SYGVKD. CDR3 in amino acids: CAISDWEGDSYNEQFF. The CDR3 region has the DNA TGTGCCATCAGTGACTGGGAGGGGGACTCCTACAATGAGCAGTTCTTC.

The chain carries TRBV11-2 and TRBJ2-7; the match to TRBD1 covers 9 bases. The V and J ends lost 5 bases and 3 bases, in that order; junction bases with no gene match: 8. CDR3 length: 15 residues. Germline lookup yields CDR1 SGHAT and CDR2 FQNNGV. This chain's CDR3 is CASSAWTGAIYEQYF. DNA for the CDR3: TGTGCCAGCAGCGCGTGGACAGGGGCTATCTACGAGCAGTACTTC. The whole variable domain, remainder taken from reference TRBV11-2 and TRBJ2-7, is EAGVAQSPRYKIIEKRQSVAFWCNPISGHATLYWYQQILGQGPKLLIQFQNNGVVDDSQLPKDRFSAERLKGVDSTLKIQPAKLEDSAVYLCASSAWTGAIYEQYFGPGTRLTVT.

The CDR3 here is CASSQVAGGRYNEQFF. CDR3 nucleotide sequence: TGTGCCAGCAGCCAAGTAGCGGGAGGGAGGTACAATGAGCAGTTCTTC. This chain connects TRBV14 to TRBJ2-1, with TRBD2 matching 11 bases. The CDR3 covers 16 residues. Trimming cost V 1 base and J 4 bases; bases outside gene matches: 3. Germline V gene data show CDR1 as SGHDN and CDR2 as FVKESK.

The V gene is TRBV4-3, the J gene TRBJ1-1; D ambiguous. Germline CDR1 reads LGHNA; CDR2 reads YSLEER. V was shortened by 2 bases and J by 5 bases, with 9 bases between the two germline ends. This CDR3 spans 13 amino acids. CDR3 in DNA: TGCGCCAGCAGCCAACGGAGCGGTACTGAAGCTTTCTTT. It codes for CASSQRSGTEAFF.

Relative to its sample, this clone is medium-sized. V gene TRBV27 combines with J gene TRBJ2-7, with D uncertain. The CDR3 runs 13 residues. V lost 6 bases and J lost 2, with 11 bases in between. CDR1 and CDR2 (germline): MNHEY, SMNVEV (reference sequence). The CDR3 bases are TGTGCCAGCAGGCCCCTTGGGCCCTACGAGCAGTACTTC. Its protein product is CASRPLGPYEQYF.

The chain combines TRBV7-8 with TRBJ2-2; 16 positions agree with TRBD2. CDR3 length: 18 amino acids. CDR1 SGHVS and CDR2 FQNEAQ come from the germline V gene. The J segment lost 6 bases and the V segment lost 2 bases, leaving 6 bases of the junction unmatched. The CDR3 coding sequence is TGTGCCAGCAGCTTAAGAGCGGGACTAGCGGGAGGGGCCGGGGAGCTGTTTTTT. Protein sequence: CASSLRAGLAGGAGELFF.

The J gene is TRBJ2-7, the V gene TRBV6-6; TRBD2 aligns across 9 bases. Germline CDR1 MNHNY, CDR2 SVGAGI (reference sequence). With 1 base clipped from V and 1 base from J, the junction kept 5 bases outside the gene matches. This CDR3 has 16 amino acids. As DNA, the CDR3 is TGTGCCAGCAGTTACTTCTTAGCGGGAGCGTCCTACGAGCAGTACTTC. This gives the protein CASSYFLAGASYEQYF.

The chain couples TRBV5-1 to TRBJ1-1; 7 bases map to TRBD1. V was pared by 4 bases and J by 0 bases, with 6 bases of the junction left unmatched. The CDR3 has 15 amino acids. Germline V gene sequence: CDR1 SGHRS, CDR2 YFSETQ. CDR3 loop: CASSTRTGMNTEAFF. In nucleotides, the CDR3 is TGCGCCAGCAGCACTCGGACAGGAATGAACACTGAAGCTTTCTTT.

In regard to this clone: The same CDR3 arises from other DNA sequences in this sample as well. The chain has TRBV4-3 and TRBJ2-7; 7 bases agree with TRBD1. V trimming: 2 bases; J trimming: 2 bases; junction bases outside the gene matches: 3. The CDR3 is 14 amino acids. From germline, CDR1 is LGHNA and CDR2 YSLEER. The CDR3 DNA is TGCGCCAGCAGCCAAAGACAGGGCGCCTACGAGCAGTACTTC. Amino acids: CASSQRQGAYEQYF.

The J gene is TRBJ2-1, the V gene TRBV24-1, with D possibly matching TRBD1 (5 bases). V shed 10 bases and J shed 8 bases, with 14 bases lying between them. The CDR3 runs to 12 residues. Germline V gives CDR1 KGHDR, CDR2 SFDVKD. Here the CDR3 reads CATSDNRHEQFF. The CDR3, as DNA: TGTGCCACGTCGGACAACAGGCATGAGCAGTTCTTC.

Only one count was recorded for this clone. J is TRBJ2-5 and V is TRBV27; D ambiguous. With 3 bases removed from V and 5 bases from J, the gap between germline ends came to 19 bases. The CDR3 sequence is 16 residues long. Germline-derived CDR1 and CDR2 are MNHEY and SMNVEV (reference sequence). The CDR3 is CASSFSPIVRWETQYF. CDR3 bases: TGTGCCAGCAGTTTTTCTCCCATAGTACGGTGGGAGACCCAGTACTTC.

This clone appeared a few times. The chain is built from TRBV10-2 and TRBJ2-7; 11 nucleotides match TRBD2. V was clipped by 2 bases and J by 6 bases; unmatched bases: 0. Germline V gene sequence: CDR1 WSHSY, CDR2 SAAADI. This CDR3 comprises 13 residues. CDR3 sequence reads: CASSETSGSEQYF. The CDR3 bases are TGCGCCAGCAGTGAGACTAGCGGGAGCGAGCAGTACTTC.

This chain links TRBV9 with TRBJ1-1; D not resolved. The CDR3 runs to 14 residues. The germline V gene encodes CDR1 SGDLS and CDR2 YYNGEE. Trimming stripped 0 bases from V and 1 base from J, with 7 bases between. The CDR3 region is CASSVDGENTEAFF. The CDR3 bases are TGTGCCAGCAGCGTAGACGGGGAGAACACTGAAGCTTTCTTT.

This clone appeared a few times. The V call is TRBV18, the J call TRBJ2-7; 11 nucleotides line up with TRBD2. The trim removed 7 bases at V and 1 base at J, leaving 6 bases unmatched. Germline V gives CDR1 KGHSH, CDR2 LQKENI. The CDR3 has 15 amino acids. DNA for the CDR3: TGTGCCAGCTTCCGGACTAGCGGGCAGTCCTACGAGCAGTACTTC. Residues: CASFRTSGQSYEQYF.

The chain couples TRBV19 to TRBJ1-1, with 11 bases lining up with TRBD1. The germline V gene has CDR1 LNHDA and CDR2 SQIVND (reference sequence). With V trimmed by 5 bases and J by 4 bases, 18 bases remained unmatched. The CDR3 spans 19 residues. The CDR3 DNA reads TGTGCCAGTAGTGTATACGGTTCCGGGACAGGGGGTTTTAGCACTGAAGCTTTCTTT. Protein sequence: CASSVYGSGTGGFSTEAFF.

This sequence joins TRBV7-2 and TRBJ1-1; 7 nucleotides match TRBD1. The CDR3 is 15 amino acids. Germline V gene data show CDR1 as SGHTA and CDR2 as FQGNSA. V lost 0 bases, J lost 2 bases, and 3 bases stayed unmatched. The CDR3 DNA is TGTGCCAGCAGCTTAGCGAGAGGGGGCAACACTGAAGCTTTCTTT. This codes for CASSLARGGNTEAFF.

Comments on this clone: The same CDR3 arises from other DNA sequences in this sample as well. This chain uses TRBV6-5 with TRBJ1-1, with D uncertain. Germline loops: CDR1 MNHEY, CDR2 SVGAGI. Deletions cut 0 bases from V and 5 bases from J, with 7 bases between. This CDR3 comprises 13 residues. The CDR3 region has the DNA TGTGCCAGCAGTTACTCGGGAGGGACTGAAGCTTTCTTT. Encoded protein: CASSYSGGTEAFF.